This T cell receptor beta chain originates from a study of OX40 agonist ivuxolimab in advanced cancers. Background on the study: People in dose escalation had one of these cancers: hepatocellular carcinoma, melanoma, renal cell or head and neck cancer.

Some clones are missing from TCRdb's copy, which holds only in-frame ones; the method was immunoSEQ multiplex PCR. The sample consists of roughly 80,000 clones, about 85% of them appearing once. From germline, CDR1 is LNHDA and CDR2 SQIVND (reference sequence). The CDR3 runs 18 residues. V lost 4 bases and J lost 1, with 20 bases in between. Study findings and constraints: Clonal expansion among partial responders at 0.1-3.0 mg/kg ranked near the lowest.

Of note for this clone: Its antigen is not known.

The sequenced sample was CD4+ or CD8+ T cells sorted from blood, obtained in a trial of the OX40 agonist ivuxolimab. The gene calls are TRBV19 and TRBJ2-1; D is uncertain. This TCR was recovered from an adult with an advanced solid tumor such as melanoma, head and neck, liver or kidney cancer. CDR3 region: CASSKPQAFSRSYNEQFF. CDR3 DNA: TGTGCCAGTAGTAAGCCGCAGGCCTTTTCGAGATCCTACAATGAGCAGTTCTTC. Complete variable domain (other parts from reference TRBV19 and TRBJ2-1): DGGITQSPKYLFRKEGQNVTLSCEQNLNHDAMYWYRQDPGQGLRLIYYSQIVNDFQKGDIAEGYSVSREKKESFPLTVTSAQKNPTAFYLCASSKPQAFSRSYNEQFFGPGTRLTVL.